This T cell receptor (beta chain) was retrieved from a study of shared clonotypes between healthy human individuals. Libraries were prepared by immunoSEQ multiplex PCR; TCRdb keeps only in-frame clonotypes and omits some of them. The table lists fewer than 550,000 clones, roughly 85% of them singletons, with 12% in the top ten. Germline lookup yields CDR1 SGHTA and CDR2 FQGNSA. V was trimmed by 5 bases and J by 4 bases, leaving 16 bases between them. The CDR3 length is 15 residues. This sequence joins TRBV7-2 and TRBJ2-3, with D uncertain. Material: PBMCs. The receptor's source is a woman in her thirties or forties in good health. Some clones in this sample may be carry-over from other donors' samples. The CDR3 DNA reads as TGTGCCAGCAGCCTAAGCGCCCAGGTCGCAGATACGCAGTATTTT. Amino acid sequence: CASSLSAQVADTQYF.